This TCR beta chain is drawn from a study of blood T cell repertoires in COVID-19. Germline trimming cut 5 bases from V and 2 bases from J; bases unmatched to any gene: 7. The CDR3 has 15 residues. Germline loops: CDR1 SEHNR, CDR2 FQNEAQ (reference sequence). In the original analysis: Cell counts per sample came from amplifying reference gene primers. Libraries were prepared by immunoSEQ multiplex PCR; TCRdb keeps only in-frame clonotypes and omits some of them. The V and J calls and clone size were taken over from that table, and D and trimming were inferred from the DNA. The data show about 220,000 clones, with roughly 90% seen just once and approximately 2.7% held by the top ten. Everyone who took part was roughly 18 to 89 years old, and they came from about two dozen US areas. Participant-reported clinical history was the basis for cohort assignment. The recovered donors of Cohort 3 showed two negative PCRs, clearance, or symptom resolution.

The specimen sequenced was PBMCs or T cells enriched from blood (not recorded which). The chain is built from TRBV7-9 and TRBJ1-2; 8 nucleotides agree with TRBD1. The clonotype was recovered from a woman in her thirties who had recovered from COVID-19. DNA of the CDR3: TGTGCCAGCAGCGACGGGACAGGTACGAACTATGGCTACACCTTC. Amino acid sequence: CASSDGTGTNYGYTF.